This T cell receptor beta chain was profiled in a study of blood T cell repertoires in COVID-19. Overall study: T cells, B-cell-depleted T cells, or PBMCs supplied cDNA or gDNA.

Trimming took 5 bases from V and 3 from J; bases not matched to a gene: 6. CDR1 is SEHNR, CDR2 FQNEAQ, per germline (reference sequence). This CDR3 contains 16 residues. Study processing details: Nucleated cell counts were estimated from reference gene primer amplification. Repertoires were generated with immunoSEQ multiplex PCR, while TCRdb's copy carries only in-frame clones and drops some. The V and J calls and the clone size are those of that table, but D and trimming were determined from the DNA. This repertoire shows some 150,000 clones, about 87% found once; its top ten account for 4.3%. V gene TRBV7-9 combines with J gene TRBJ2-5; 13 nucleotides line up with TRBD2. The receptor was derived from a woman between 40 and 55 years old with acute or convalescent COVID-19. The sample consisted of peripheral blood. DNA of the CDR3: TGTGCCAGCAGCCCACTAGCGGGAGGGCGGGAAGAGACCCAGTACTTC. Its protein is CASSPLAGGREETQYF.